The 19 T cell receptor beta chains below all came from one sample that was sequenced in a study of blood T cell repertoires in COVID-19. The repertoire was sequenced with immunoSEQ multiplex PCR; TCRdb's copy has only in-frame clones and lacks some. Of 240,000 or so clones listed, more than 75% are singletons. Sequenced input: peripheral blood. These TCRs come from a woman under 40 who had recovered from COVID-19.

CDR3 in amino acids: CASRKRGGRADTQYF. The DNA for the CDR3 is TGTGCCAGCAGGAAGCGGGGGGGCAGAGCAGATACGCAGTATTTT. The rearrangement links TRBV5-4 to TRBJ2-3; TRBD2 matches at 10 bases. Trimming took 5 bases from V and 4 from J; bases not matched to a gene: 7. CDR1 is SGHNT and CDR2 is YYREEE in the germline V gene (reference sequence). The CDR3 loop spans 15 amino acids. The full variable domain, rest sourced from reference TRBV5-4 and TRBJ2-3, is ETGVTQSPTHLIKTRGQQVTLRCSSQSGHNTVSWYQQALGQGPQFIFQYYREEENGRGNFPPRFSGLQFPNYSSELNVNALELDDSALYLCASRKRGGRADTQYFGPGTRLTVL.

The chain joins TRBV4-3 to TRBJ2-1; no definite D call. Germline V CDR1 and CDR2: LGHNA, YSLEER. The V and J ends lost 0 bases and 4 bases respectively, with 16 bases between them. The CDR3 is 17 residues long. CDR3 in DNA: TGCGCCAGCAGCCAAGAGGTGGGCTCGGTTGGGTACAATGAGCAGTTCTTC. Translating it yields CASSQEVGSVGYNEQFF.

The rearrangement joins TRBV7-2 to TRBJ1-3, with D perhaps TRBD1 (6 bases). Trimming shortened V by 0 bases and J by 4 bases, and 7 bases separated the two germline ends. CDR3 size: 14 residues. CDR1 and CDR2 from the germline V gene are SGHTA and FQGNSA. CDR3 amino acids: CASSLAGHGNTIYF. The CDR3 nucleotides read TGTGCCAGCAGCTTAGCGGGACACGGAAACACCATATATTTT. Full variable domain (remainder filled in from reference TRBV7-2 and TRBJ1-3): GAGVSQSPSNKVTEKGKDVELRCDPISGHTALYWYRQSLGQGLEFLIYFQGNSAPDKSGLPSDRFSAERTGGSVSTLTIQRTQQEDSAVYLCASSLAGHGNTIYFGEGSWLTVV.

This chain links TRBV5-1 with TRBJ2-5, with 7 bases aligning to TRBD1. CDR3 length equals 14 residues. V was clipped by 5 bases and J by 3 bases; unmatched bases: 7. CDR1 and CDR2 from the germline V gene are SGHRS and YFSETQ. CDR3 bases: TGCGCCAGCAGGTCCCTTACAGGGGAAGAGACCCAGTACTTC. It translates to CASRSLTGEETQYF. Filled out from reference TRBV5-1 and TRBJ2-5, the complete variable domain reads KAGVTQTPRYLIKTRGQQVTLSCSPISGHRSVSWYQQTPGQGLQFLFEYFSETQRNKGNFPGRFSGRQFSNSRSEMNVSTLELGDSALYLCASRSLTGEETQYFGPGTRLLVL.

J is TRBJ1-5 and V is TRBV15; TRBD1 agrees at 7 bases. CDR3 length equals 15 residues. Germline V gives CDR1 LNHNV, CDR2 YYDKDF (reference sequence). V shed 0 bases, J shed 2 bases, and the junction held 1 base outside the gene matches. The CDR3 reads CATSRDGTGNQPQHF. CDR3 DNA: TGTGCCACCAGCAGAGACGGGACAGGCAATCAGCCCCAGCATTTT.

V and J are TRBV9 and TRBJ2-3; 7 bases line up with TRBD2. CDR3 size: 15 residues. Per germline, CDR1 SGDLS and CDR2 YYNGEE. V was clipped by 4 bases and J by 2 bases; unmatched bases: 7. The CDR3 is CASSLTGGVTDTQYF. The CDR3, as DNA: TGTGCCAGCAGCCTAACGGGGGGAGTCACAGATACGCAGTATTTT.

This clone was counted only a few times. The chain joins TRBV7-3 to TRBJ2-3; the match to TRBD2 covers 8 bases. Looked up from germline, CDR1 is SGHTA and CDR2 is FQGTGA. The CDR3 is 15 amino acids. Unmatched junction bases numbered 1, after V lost 1 base and J lost 1 base. The CDR3 loop is CASSLMRGGTDTQYF. The CDR3, as DNA: TGTGCCAGCAGCTTAATGCGGGGGGGCACAGATACGCAGTATTTT.

CDR3: CASITPGIASDEQFF. CDR3 nucleotide sequence: TGTGCCAGCATCACCCCGGGGATAGCGAGCGATGAGCAGTTCTTC. The genes are TRBV6-4 and TRBJ2-1, with D possibly matching TRBD2 (5 bases). CDR3 length: 15 residues. Trimming removed 7 bases from V and 8 bases from J, with 21 bases in between. CDR1 is MRHNA and CDR2 is SNTAGT in the germline V gene.

The rearrangement joins TRBV5-6 to TRBJ1-1; no reliable D call. Germline V gene data show CDR1 as SGHDT and CDR2 as YYEEEE. Trimming stripped 0 bases from V and 0 bases from J, with 6 bases between. There are 14 residues in the CDR3. Here the CDR3 reads CASSLVQMNTEAFF. The CDR3 DNA reads TGTGCCAGCAGCTTGGTACAGATGAACACTGAAGCTTTCTTT. The entire variable domain, with the rest obtained from reference TRBV5-6 and TRBJ1-1, is as follows: DAGVTQSPTHLIKTRGQQVTLRCSPKSGHDTVSWYQQALGQGPQFIFQYYEEEERQRGNFPDRFSGHQFPNYSSELNVNALLLGDSALYLCASSLVQMNTEAFFGQGTRLTVV.

There are a few counts of this clone. V and J are TRBV30 and TRBJ1-4, with 7 bases identical to TRBD1. This CDR3 has 14 amino acids. Germline V gene data show CDR1 as GTSNPN and CDR2 as SVGIG (reference sequence). J gave up 8 bases and V 1 base, and 7 bases lay outside the gene matches. CDR3 sequence reads: CAWSALGQREKLFF. CDR3 DNA sequence: TGTGCCTGGAGTGCATTGGGACAGCGAGAAAAACTGTTTTTT.

This chain connects TRBV7-2 to TRBJ2-3, with 11 bases fitting TRBD2. J gave up 1 base and V 0 bases, and 0 bases lay outside the gene matches. Germline V gene sequence: CDR1 SGHTA, CDR2 FQGNSA. The CDR3 length is 16 residues. Here the CDR3 DNA reads TGTGCCAGCAGCTTAGCTAGCGGGGGGGGCACAGATACGCAGTATTTT. Its protein product is CASSLASGGGTDTQYF.

This clone was counted once. The V call is TRBV5-4, the J call TRBJ2-4; tentative D call: TRBD2 (5 bases). The V gene's germline CDR1 is SGHNT and CDR2 YYREEE (reference sequence). V lost 0 bases to trimming and J lost 0 bases, with 7 bases between them. The CDR3 runs to 15 residues. The CDR3 DNA sequence: TGTGCCAGCAGCTTGGCCGGGGTAGCCAAAAACATTCAGTACTTC. Its translation is CASSLAGVAKNIQYF.

Of note for this clone: Possible read error: a much larger clone is one base away. V usage is TRBV4-2 and J usage is TRBJ1-1; 7 nucleotides line up with TRBD1. CDR3 length: 13 amino acids. Germline CDR1 LGHNA, CDR2 YNFKEQ. V lost 8 bases and J lost 1; bases outside the gene matches: 4. Here the CDR3 DNA reads TGTGCCAGCCAGGGACAGCCGAACACTGAAGCTTTCTTT. It specifies CASQGQPNTEAFF.

The rearrangement links TRBV19 to TRBJ1-1; 8 bases agree with TRBD1. J gave up 3 bases and V 7 bases, and 10 bases lay outside the gene matches. CDR1 is LNHDA and CDR2 is SQIVND in the germline V gene (reference sequence). The CDR3 is 15 residues long. This chain's CDR3 is CASTVGDRSYTEAFF. The CDR3 coding sequence is TGTGCCAGTACAGTTGGGGACAGGTCCTACACTGAAGCTTTCTTT.

This chain uses TRBV7-9 with TRBJ2-7; 9 bases map to TRBD2. Germline V lookup: CDR1 SEHNR, CDR2 FQNEAQ (reference sequence). The CDR3 has 15 residues. With 6 bases clipped from V and 3 bases from J, the junction kept 9 bases outside the gene matches. The CDR3 DNA sequence: TGTGCCAGCAGTCAATCTAGCGGGGAGATCTACGAGCAGTACTTC. The encoded protein is CASSQSSGEIYEQYF.

This chain uses TRBV9 with TRBJ2-2, with 8 bases matching TRBD1. This CDR3 region has 15 residues. V lost 3 bases to trimming and J lost 5 bases; unmatched junction nucleotides: 6. The V gene's germline CDR1 is SGDLS and CDR2 YYNGEE. CDR3 sequence: CASSAGTGFTGELFF. The CDR3 nucleotides are TGTGCCAGCAGCGCGGGGACAGGATTTACCGGGGAGCTGTTTTTT.

The rearrangement links TRBV7-9 to TRBJ2-3, with D perhaps matching TRBD1 (6 bases). CDR1 and CDR2 from the germline V gene are SEHNR and FQNEAQ (reference sequence). The CDR3 extends over 17 amino acids. V lost 7 bases and J 6 bases, leaving 26 bases between the germline ends. CDR3: CASTRGDIPRPEDTQYF. CDR3 bases: TGTGCCAGCACTAGAGGGGACATCCCCCGGCCAGAGGATACGCAGTATTTT. Full variable domain (rest looked up from reference TRBV7-9 and TRBJ2-3): DTGVSQNPRHKITKRGQNVTFRCDPISEHNRLYWYRQTLGQGPEFLTYFQNEAQLEKSRLLSDRFSAERPKGSFSTLEIQRTEQGDSAMYLCASTRGDIPRPEDTQYFGPGTRLTVL.

The chain has TRBV11-3 and TRBJ2-2; TRBD2 matches 7 bases. CDR1 SGHNT and CDR2 YENEEA come from the germline V gene. This CDR3 contains 15 residues. Losses at the gene ends were 5 bases for V and 4 bases for J; bases not matched to a gene: 7. As DNA, the CDR3 is TGTGCCAGCAGCGACCCGGGGGGACCCACCGGGGAGCTGTTTTTT. This translates into CASSDPGGPTGELFF.

The chain has TRBV5-1 and TRBJ1-6; tentatively, D is TRBD1 (5 bases). The CDR3 runs to 15 residues. V was clipped by 4 bases and J by 9 bases, with 17 bases between them. Germline CDR1 and CDR2: SGHRS and YFSETQ. CDR3 sequence: CASSPEEGIASPLHF. The CDR3 DNA reads TGCGCCAGCAGCCCGGAGGAGGGGATAGCTTCACCCCTCCACTTT. The full variable domain, with the rest looked up from reference TRBV5-1 and TRBJ1-6, is KAGVTQTPRYLIKTRGQQVTLSCSPISGHRSVSWYQQTPGQGLQFLFEYFSETQRNKGNFPGRFSGRQFSNSRSEMNVSTLELGDSALYLCASSPEEGIASPLHFGNGTRLTVT.